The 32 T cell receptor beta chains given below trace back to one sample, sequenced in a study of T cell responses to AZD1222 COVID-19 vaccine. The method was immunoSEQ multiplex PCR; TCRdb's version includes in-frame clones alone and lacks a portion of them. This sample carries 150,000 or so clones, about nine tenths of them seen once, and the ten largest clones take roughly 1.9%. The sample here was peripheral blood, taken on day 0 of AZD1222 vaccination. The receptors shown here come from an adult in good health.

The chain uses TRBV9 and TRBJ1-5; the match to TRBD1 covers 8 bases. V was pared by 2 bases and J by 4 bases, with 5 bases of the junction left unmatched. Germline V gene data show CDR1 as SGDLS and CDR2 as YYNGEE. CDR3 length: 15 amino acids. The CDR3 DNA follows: TGTGCCAGCAGCGTGACGACAGGGGCAAATCAGCCCCAGCATTTT. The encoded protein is CASSVTTGANQPQHF.

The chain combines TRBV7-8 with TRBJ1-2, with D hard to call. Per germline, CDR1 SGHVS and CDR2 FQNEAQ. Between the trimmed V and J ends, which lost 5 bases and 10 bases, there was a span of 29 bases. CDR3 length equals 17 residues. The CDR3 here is CASSHTRTNGGYFDYTF. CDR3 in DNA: TGTGCCAGCAGCCATACCCGGACTAATGGAGGATATTTCGACTACACCTTC.

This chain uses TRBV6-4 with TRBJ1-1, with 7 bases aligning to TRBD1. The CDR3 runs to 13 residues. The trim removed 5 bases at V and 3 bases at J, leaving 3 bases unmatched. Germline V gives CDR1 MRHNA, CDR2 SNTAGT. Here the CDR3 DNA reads TGTGCCAGCAGTTCCACAGGGGACACTGAAGCTTTCTTT. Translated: CASSSTGDTEAFF.

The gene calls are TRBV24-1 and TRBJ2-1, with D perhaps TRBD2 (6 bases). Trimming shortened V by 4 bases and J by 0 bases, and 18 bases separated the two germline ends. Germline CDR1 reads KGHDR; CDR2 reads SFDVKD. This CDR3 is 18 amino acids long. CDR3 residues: CATSDPRTEEGSYNEQFF. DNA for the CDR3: TGTGCCACCAGTGACCCGAGAACAGAGGAGGGCTCCTACAATGAGCAGTTCTTC.

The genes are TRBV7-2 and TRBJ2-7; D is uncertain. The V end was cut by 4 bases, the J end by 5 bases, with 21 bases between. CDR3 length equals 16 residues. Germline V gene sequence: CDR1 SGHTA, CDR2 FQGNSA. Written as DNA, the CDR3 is TGTGCCAGCAGCTCATTCTCCATCCGGTTGGCCGACGAGCAGTACTTC. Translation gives CASSSFSIRLADEQYF.

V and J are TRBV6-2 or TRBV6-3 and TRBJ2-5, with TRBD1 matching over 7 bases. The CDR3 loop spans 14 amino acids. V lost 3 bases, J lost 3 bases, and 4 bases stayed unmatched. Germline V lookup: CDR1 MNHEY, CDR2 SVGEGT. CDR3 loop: CASSYAQGEETQYF. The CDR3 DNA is TGTGCCAGCAGTTATGCTCAGGGGGAAGAGACCCAGTACTTC.

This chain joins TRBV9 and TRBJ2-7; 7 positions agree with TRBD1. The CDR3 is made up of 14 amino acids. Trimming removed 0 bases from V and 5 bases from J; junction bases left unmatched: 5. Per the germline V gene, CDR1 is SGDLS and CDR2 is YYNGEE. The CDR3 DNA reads TGTGCCAGCAGCGTAGGGGACAGCGGCAACGAGCAGTACTTC. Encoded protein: CASSVGDSGNEQYF.

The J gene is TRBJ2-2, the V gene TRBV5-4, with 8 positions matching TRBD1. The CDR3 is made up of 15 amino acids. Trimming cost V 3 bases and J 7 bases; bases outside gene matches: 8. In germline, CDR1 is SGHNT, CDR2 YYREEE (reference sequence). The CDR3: CASSSRQGAGGELFF. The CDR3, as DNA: TGTGCCAGCAGCTCCCGGCAGGGGGCGGGCGGGGAGCTGTTTTTT.

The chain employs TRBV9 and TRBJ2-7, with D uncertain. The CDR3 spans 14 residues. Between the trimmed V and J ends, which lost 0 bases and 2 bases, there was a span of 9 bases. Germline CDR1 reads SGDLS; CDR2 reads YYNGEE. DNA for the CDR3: TGTGCCAGCAGCGTAGGCGTTATACCCTACGAGCAGTACTTC. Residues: CASSVGVIPYEQYF.

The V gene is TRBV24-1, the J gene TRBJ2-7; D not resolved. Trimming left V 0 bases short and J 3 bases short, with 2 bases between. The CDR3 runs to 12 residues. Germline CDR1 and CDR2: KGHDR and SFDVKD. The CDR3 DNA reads TGTGCCACCAGTGATTTGGGCTACGAGCAGTACTTC. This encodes CATSDLGYEQYF.

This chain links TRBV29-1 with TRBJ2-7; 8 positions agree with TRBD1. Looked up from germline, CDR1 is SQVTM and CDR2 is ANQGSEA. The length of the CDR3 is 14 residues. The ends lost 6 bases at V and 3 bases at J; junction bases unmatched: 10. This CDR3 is CSVSGQGGGYEQYF. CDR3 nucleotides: TGCAGCGTATCCGGACAGGGAGGAGGCTACGAGCAGTACTTC.

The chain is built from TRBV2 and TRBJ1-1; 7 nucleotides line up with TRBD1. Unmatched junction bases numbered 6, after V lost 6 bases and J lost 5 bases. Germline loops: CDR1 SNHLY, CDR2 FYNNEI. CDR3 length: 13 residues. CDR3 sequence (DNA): TGTGCCAGCAGGACGACAGGGCTAACTGAAGCTTTCTTT. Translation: CASRTTGLTEAFF. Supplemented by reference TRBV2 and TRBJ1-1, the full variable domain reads EPEVTQTPSHQVTQMGQEVILRCVPISNHLYFYWYRQILGQKVEFLVSFYNNEISEKSEIFDDQFSVERPDGSNFTLKIRSTKLEDSAMYFCASRTTGLTEAFFGQGTRLTVV.

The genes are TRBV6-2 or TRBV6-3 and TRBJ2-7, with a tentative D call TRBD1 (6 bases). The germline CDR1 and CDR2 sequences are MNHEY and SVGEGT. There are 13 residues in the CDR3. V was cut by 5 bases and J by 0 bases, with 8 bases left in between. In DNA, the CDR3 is TGTGCCAGCAGTACAGGGATCTCCTACGAGCAGTACTTC. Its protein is CASSTGISYEQYF.

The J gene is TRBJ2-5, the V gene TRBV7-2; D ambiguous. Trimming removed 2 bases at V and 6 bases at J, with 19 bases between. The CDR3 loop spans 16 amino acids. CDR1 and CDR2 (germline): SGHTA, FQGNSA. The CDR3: CASSLPLGLPWKTQYF. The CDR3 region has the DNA TGTGCCAGCAGCTTACCGCTCGGTCTTCCATGGAAGACCCAGTACTTC.

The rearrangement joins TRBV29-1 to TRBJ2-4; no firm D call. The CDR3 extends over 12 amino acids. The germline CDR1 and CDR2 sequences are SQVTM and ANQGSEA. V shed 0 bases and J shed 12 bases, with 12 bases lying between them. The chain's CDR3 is CSVEDSRQAQYF. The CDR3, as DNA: TGCAGCGTTGAAGATTCGAGGCAAGCTCAGTACTTC.

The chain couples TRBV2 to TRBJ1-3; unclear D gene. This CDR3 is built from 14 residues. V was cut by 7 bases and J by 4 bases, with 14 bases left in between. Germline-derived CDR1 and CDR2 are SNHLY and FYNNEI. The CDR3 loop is CASKGAGSGNTIYF. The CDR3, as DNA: TGTGCCAGCAAGGGTGCAGGCTCAGGAAACACCATATATTTT.

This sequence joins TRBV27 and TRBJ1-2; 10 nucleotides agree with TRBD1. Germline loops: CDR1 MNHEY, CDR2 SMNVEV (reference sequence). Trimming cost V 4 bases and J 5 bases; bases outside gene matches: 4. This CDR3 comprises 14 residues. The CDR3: CASSSGQGRYGYTF. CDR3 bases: TGTGCCAGCAGTTCGGGACAGGGGAGGTATGGCTACACCTTC.

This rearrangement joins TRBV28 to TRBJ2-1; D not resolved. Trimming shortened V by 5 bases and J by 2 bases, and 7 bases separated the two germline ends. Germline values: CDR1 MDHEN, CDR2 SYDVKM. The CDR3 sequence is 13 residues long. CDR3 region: CASSAYTYNEQFF. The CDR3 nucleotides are TGTGCCAGCAGTGCTTATACCTACAATGAGCAGTTCTTC.

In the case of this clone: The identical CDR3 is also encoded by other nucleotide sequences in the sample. CDR3 nucleotides: TGTGCCAGCAGTTACTCAGGGAACTATGGCTACACCTTC. It codes for CASSYSGNYGYTF. The chain has TRBV6-5 and TRBJ1-2, with no clear D. The germline V and J ends were trimmed by 0 bases and 2 bases, with 4 bases remaining between them. The CDR3 runs to 13 residues. Looked up from germline, CDR1 is MNHEY and CDR2 is SVGAGI.

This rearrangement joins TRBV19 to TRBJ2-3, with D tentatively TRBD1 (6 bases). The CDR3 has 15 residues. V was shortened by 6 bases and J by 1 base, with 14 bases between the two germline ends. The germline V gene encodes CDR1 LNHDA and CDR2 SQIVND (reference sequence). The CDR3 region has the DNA TGTGCCAGTAGGGCTACAGGGTGGGGCACAGATACGCAGTATTTT. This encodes CASRATGWGTDTQYF.

The CDR3 coding sequence is TGTGCCAGCAGCGTAGAGGGAAACACAGATACGCAGTATTTT. Translation gives CASSVEGNTDTQYF. The V gene is TRBV9, the J gene TRBJ2-3, with D unclear. The V end lost 0 bases, the J end lost 2 bases, and 7 bases lay between the germline ends. There are 14 residues in the CDR3. CDR1 is SGDLS, CDR2 YYNGEE, per germline.

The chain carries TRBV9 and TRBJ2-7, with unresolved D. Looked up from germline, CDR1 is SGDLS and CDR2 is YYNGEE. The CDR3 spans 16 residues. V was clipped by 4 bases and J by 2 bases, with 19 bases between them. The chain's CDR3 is CASSPSGAYPPYEQYF. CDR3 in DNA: TGTGCCAGCAGCCCATCGGGCGCATACCCCCCCTACGAGCAGTACTTC.

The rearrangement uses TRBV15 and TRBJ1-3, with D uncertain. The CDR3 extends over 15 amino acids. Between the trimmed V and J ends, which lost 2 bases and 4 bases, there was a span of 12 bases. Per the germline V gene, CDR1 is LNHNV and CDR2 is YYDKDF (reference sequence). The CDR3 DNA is TGTGCCACCAGCAGATCCCGGACGGGCGGAAACACCATATATTTT. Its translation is CATSRSRTGGNTIYF.

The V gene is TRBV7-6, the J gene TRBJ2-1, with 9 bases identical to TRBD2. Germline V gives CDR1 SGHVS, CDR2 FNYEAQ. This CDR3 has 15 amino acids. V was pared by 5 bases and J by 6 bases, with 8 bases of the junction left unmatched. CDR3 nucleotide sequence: TGTGCCAGCAGCCGTCTCGGGACTAGCAGCAATGAGCAGTTCTTC. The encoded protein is CASSRLGTSSNEQFF.

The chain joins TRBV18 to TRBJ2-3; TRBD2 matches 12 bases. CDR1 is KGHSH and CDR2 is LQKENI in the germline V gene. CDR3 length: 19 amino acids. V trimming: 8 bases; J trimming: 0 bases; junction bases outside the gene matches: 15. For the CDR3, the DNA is TGTGCCAGCCGACGCGGGACTAGCGGGTACTCGAGCAGCACAGATACGCAGTATTTT. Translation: CASRRGTSGYSSSTDTQYF.

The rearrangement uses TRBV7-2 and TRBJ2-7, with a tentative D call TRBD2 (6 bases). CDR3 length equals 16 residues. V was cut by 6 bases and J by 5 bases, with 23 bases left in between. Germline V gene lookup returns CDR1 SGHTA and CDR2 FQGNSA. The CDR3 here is CASRVVGGGTWNEQYF. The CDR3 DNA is TGTGCCAGCAGGGTGGTTGGGGGTGGGACTTGGAACGAGCAGTACTTC.

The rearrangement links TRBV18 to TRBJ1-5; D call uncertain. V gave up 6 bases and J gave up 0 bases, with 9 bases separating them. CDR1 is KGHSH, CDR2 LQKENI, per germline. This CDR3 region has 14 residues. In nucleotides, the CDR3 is TGTGCCAGCTCGGCAGACCTTAGCAATCAGCCCCAGCATTTT. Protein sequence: CASSADLSNQPQHF.

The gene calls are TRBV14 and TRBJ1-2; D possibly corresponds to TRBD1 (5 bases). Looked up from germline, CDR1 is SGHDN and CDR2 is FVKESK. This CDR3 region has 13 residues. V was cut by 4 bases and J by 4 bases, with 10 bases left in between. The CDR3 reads CASSLGQAYGYTF. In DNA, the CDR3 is TGTGCCAGCAGCCTCGGACAAGCCTATGGCTACACCTTC.

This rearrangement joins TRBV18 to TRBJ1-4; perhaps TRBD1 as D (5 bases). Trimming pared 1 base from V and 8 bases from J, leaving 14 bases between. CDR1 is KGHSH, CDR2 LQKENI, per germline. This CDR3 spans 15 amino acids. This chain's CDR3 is CASSPLGAGEEKLFF. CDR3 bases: TGTGCCAGCTCACCACTCGGGGCAGGTGAAGAAAAACTGTTTTTT.

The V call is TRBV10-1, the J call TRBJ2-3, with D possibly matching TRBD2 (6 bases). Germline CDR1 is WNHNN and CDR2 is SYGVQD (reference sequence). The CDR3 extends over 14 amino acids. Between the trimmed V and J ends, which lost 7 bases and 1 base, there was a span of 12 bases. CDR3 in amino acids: CASTAGWGTDTQYF. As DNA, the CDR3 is TGCGCCAGCACGGCGGGGTGGGGCACAGATACGCAGTATTTT.

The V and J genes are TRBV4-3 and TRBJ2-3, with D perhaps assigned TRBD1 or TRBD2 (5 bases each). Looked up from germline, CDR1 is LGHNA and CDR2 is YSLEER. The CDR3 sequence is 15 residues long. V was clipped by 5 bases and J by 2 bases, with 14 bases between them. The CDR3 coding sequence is TGCGCCAGCAGCTCCCGAGGGGAGACCACAGATACGCAGTATTTT. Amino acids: CASSSRGETTDTQYF.

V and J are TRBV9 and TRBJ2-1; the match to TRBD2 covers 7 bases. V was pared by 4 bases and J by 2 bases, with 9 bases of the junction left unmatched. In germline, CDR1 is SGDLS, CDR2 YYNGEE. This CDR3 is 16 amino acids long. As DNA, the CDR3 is TGTGCCAGCAGCCCCGGGTCGGGAGGACCCTACAATGAGCAGTTCTTC. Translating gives CASSPGSGGPYNEQFF.